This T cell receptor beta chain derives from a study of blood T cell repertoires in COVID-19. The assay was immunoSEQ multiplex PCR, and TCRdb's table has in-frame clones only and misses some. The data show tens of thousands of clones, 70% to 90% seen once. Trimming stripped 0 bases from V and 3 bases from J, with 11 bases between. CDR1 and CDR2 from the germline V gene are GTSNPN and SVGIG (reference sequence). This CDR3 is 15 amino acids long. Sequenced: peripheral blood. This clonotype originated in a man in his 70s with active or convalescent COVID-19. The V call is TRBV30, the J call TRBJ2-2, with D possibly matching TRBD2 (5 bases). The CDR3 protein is CAWSVKGVYTGELFF. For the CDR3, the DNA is TGTGCCTGGAGTGTAAAGGGAGTATACACCGGGGAGCTGTTTTTT. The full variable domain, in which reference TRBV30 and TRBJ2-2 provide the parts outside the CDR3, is SQTIHQWPATLVQPVGSPLSLECTVEGTSNPNLYWYRQAAGRGLQLLFYSVGIGQISSEVPQNLSASRPQDRQFILSSKKLLLSDSGFYLCAWSVKGVYTGELFFGEGSRLTVL.